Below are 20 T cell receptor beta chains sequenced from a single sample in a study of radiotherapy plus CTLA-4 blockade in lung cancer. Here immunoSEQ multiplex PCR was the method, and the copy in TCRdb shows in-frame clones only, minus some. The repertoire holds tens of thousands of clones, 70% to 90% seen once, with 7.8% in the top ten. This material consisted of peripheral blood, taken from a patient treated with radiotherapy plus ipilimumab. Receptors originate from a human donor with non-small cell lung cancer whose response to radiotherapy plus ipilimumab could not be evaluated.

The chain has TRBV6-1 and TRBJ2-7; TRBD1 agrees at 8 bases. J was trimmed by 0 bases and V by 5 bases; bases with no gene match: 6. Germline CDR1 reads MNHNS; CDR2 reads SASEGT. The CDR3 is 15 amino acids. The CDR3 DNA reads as TGTGCCAGCAGTCCGCGGACAGGGAGCTCCTACGAGCAGTACTTC. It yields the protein CASSPRTGSSYEQYF.

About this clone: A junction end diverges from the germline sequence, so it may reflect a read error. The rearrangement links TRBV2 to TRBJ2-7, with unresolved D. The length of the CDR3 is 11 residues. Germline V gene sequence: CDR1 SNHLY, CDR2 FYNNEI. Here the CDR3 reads CASQERLHPAF. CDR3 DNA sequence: TGTGCCAGCCAAGAGCGACTCCATCCGGCCTTC.

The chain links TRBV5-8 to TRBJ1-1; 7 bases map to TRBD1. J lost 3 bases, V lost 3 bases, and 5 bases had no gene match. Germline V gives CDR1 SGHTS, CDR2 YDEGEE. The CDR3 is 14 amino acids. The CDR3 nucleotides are TGTGCCAGCAGCTCCGGACAGGCGGACACTGAAGCTTTCTTT. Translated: CASSSGQADTEAFF. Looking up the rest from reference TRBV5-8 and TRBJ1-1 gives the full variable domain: EAGVTQSPTHLIKTRGQQATLRCSPISGHTSVYWYQQALGLGLQFLLWYDEGEERNRGNFPPRFSGRQFPNYSSELNVNALELEDSALYLCASSSGQADTEAFFGQGTRLTVV.

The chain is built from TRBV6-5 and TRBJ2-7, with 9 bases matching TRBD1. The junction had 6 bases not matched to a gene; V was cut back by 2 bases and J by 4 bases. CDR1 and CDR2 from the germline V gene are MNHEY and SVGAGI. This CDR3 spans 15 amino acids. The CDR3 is CASSYGWTGVYEQYF. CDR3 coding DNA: TGTGCCAGCAGTTACGGGTGGACAGGGGTGTACGAGCAGTACTTC.

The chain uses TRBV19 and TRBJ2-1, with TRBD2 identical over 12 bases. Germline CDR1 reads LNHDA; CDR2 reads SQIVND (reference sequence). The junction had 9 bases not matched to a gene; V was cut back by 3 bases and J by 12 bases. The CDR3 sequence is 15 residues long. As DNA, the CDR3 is TGTGCCAGTAGTATTGCGACTAGCGGGGGAGTGAGGCAGTTCTTC. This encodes CASSIATSGGVRQFF.

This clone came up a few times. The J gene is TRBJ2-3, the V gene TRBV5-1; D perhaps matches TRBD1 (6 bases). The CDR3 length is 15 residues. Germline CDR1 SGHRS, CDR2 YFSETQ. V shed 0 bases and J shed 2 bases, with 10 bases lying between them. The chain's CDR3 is CASSLVQGNTDTQYF. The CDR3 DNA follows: TGCGCCAGCAGCTTGGTACAGGGAAACACAGATACGCAGTATTTT. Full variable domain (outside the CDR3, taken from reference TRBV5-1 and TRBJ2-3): KAGVTQTPRYLIKTRGQQVTLSCSPISGHRSVSWYQQTPGQGLQFLFEYFSETQRNKGNFPGRFSGRQFSNSRSEMNVSTLELGDSALYLCASSLVQGNTDTQYFGPGTRLTVL.

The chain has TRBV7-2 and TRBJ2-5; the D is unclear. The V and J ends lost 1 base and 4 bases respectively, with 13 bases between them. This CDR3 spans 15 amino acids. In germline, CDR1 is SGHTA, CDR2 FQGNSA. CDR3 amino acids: CASSLGAADGETQYF. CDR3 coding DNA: TGTGCCAGCAGCTTAGGGGCCGCAGACGGAGAGACCCAGTACTTC.

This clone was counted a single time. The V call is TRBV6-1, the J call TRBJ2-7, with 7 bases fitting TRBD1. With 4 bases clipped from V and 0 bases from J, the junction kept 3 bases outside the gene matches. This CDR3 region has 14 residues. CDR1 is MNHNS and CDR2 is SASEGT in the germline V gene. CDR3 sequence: CASSGQGLSYEQYF. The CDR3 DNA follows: TGTGCCAGCAGTGGACAGGGCCTCTCCTACGAGCAGTACTTC.

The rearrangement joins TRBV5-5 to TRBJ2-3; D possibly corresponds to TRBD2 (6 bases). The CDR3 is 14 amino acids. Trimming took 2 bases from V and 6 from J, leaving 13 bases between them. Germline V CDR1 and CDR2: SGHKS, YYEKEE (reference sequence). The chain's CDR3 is CASSLAWDLDTQYF. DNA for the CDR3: TGTGCCAGCAGCTTAGCCTGGGACTTGGATACGCAGTATTTT.

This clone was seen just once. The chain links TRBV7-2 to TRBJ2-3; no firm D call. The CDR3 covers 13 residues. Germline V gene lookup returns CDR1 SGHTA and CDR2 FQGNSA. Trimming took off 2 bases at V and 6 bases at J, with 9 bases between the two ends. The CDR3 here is CASSLRYGDTQYF. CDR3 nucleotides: TGTGCCAGCAGCTTAAGGTACGGGGATACGCAGTATTTT.

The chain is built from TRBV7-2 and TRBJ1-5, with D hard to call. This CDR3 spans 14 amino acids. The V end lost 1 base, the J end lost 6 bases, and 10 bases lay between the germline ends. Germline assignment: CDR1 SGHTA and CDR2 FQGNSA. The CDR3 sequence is CASSLGRGGQPQHF. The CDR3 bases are TGTGCCAGCAGCTTAGGTCGGGGAGGTCAGCCCCAGCATTTT.

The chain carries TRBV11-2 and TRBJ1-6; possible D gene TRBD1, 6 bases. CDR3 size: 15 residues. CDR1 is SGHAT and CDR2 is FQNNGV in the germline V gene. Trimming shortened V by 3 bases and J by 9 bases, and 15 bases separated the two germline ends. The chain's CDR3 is CASSFPGRGGSPLHF. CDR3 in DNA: TGTGCCAGCAGCTTTCCCGGCAGGGGTGGTTCACCCCTCCACTTT.

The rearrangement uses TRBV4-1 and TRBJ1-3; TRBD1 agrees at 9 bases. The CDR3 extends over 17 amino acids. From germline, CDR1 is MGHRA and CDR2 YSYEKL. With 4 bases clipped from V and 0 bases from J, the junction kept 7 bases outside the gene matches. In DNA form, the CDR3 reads TGCGCCAGCAGCCGCCCGGGACAGGGTCCCTCTGGAAACACCATATATTTT. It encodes CASSRPGQGPSGNTIYF.

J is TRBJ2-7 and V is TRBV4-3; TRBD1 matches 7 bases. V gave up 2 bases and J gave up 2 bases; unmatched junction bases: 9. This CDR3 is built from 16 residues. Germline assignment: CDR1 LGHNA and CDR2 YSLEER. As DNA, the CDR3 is TGCGCCAGCAGCCAATCGGACAGGATGAAAACCTACGAGCAGTACTTC. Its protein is CASSQSDRMKTYEQYF.

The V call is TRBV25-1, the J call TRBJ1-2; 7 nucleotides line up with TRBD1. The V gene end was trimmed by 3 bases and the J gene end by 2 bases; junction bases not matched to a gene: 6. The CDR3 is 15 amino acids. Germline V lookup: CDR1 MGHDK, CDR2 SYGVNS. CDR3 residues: CASSDRTGVNYGYTF. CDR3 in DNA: TGTGCCAGCAGTGATCGAACAGGGGTGAACTATGGCTACACCTTC.

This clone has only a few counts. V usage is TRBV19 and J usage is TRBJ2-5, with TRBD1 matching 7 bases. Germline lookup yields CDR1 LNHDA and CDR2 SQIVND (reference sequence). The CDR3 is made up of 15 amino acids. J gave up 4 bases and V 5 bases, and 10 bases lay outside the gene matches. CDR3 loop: CASSLTGSGLETQYF. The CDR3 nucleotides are TGTGCCAGTAGTTTGACAGGGTCGGGGTTAGAGACCCAGTACTTC.

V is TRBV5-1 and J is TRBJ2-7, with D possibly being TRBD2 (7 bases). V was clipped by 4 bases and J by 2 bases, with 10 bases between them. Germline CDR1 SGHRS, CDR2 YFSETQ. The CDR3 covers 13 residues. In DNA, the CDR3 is TGCGCCAGCAGCGCGGGGGCGCCCTACGAGCAGTACTTC. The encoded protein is CASSAGAPYEQYF.

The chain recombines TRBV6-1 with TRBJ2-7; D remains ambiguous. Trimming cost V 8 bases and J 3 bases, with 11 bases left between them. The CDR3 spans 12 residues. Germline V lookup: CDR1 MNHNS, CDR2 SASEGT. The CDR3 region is CASAASLYEQYF. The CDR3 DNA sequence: TGTGCCAGCGCTGCGTCCCTCTACGAGCAGTACTTC.

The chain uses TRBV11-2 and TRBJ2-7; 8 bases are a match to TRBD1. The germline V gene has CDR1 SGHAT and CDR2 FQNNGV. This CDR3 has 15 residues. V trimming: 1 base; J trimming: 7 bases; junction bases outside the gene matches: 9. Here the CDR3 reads CASSLAPIQGGEQYF. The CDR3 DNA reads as TGTGCCAGCAGCTTAGCCCCTATACAGGGGGGAGAGCAGTACTTC.

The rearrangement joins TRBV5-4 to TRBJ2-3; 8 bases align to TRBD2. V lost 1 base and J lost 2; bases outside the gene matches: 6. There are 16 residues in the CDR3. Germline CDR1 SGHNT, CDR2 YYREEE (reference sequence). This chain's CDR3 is CASSLPLAGHTDTQYF. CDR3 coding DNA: TGTGCCAGCAGCTTGCCCTTAGCGGGACACACAGATACGCAGTATTTT.